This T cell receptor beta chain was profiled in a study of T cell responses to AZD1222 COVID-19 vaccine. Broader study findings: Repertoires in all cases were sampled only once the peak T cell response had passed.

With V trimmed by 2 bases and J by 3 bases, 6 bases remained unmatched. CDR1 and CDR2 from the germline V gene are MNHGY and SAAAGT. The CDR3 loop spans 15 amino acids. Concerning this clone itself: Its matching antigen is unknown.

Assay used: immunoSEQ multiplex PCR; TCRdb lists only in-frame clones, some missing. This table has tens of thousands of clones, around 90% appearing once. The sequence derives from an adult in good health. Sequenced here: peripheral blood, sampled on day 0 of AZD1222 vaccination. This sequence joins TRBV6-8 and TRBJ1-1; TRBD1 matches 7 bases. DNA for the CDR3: TGTGCCAGCAGTTACCCCGGACAGGAGGACACTGAAGCTTTCTTT. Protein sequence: CASSYPGQEDTEAFF.